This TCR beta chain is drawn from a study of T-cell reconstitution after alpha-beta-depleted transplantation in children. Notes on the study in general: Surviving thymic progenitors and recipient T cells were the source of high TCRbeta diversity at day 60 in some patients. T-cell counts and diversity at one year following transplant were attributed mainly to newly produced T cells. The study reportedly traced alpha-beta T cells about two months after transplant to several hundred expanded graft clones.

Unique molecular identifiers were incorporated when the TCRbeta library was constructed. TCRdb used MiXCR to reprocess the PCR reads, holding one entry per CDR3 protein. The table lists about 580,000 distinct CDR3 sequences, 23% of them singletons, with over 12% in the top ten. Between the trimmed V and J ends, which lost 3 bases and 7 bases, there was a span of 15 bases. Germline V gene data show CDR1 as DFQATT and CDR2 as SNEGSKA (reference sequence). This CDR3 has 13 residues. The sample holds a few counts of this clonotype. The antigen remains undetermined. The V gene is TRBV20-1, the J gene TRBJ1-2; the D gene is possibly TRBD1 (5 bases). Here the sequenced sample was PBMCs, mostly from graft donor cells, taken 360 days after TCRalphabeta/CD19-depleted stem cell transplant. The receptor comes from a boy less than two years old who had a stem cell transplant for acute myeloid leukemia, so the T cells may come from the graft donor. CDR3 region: CSASGLRGTGYTF. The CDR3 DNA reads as TGCAGTGCTAGCGGCCTTAGGGGCACTGGCTACACCTTC.